The text below deals with one T cell receptor (beta chain). As yet, its antigen is unknown. Just one base apart from a much larger clone, this may be a read error. This entry comes from a study of early T cells in non-severe SARS-CoV-2 infection. Looking at the study overall: Sequenced bulk RNA came from whole blood that was unsorted, and chains were unpaired.

The study's findings and limits: Clonotype matching in VDJdb favored anti-spike CD8 responses and did not capture private and CD4 specificities.

Separate cDNA molecules each had unique molecular identifiers attached to them. TCRdb re-analysed the 5' RACE reads in MiXCR, keeping a single row per CDR3 protein. The sample carries more than 25,000 distinct CDR3 sequences, under 10% recorded once. Germline V gene data show CDR1 as SGHTA and CDR2 as FQGNSA. The CDR3 consists of 15 residues. V was shortened by 3 bases and J by 4 bases, with 15 bases between the two germline ends. The chain employs TRBV7-2 and TRBJ1-1; weak D call: TRBD1 (6 bases). This TCR was sampled from an adult who was a healthcare worker with PCR-confirmed SARS-CoV-2 infection or an uninfected control (not recorded which). Sequences were obtained from whole blood. Written as DNA, the CDR3 is TGTGCCAGCAGCTTTGACAGCCAGGGGAGCACTGAAGCTTTCTTT. It is translated as CASSFDSQGSTEAFF. Looking up the rest from reference TRBV7-2 and TRBJ1-1 gives the full variable domain: GAGVSQSPSNKVTEKGKDVELRCDPISGHTALYWYRQSLGQGLEFLIYFQGNSAPDKSGLPSDRFSAERTGGSVSTLTIQRTQQEDSAVYLCASSFDSQGSTEAFFGQGTRLTVV.